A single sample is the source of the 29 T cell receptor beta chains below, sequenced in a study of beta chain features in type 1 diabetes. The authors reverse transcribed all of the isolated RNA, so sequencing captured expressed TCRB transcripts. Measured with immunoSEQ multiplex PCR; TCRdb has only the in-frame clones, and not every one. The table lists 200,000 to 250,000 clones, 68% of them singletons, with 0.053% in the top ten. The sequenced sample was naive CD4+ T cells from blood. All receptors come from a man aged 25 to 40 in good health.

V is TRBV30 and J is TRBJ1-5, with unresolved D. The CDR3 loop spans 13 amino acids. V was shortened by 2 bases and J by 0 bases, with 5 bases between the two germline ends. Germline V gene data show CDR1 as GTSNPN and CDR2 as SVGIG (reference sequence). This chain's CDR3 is CAWSKDSNQPQHF. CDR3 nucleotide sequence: TGTGCCTGGAGTAAAGATAGCAATCAGCCCCAGCATTTT. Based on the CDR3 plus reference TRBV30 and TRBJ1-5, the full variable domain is SQTIHQWPATLVQPVGSPLSLECTVEGTSNPNLYWYRQAAGRGLQLLFYSVGIGQISSEVPQNLSASRPQDRQFILSSKKLLLSDSGFYLCAWSKDSNQPQHFGDGTRLSIL.

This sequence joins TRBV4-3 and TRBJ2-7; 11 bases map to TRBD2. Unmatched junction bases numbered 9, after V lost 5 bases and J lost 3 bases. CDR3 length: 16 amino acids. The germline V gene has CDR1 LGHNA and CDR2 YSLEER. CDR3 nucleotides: TGCGCCAGCAGCTCCCAACCGGGACTAGCGGTCTACGAGCAGTACTTC. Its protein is CASSSQPGLAVYEQYF.

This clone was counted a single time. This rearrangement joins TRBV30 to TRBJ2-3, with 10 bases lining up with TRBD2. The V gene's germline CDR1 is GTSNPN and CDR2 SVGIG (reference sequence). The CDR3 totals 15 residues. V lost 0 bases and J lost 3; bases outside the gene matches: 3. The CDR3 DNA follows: TGTGCCTGGAGTGTCCTAGCGGGGGTGACAGATACGCAGTATTTT. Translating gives CAWSVLAGVTDTQYF.

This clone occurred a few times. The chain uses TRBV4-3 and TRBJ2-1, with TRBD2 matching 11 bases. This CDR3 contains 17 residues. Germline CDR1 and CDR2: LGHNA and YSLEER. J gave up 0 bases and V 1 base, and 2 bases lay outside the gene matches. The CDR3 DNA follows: TGCGCCAGCAGCCAAGCGGGGACTAGCGGCTCCTACAATGAGCAGTTCTTC. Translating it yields CASSQAGTSGSYNEQFF.

CDR3 sequence (DNA): TGTGCCATCAGTGCTGGGACTCCAGGAAGTTCACCCCTCCACTTT. This codes for CAISAGTPGSSPLHF. This rearrangement joins TRBV10-3 to TRBJ1-6; a weak D match, TRBD1 (5 bases). The ends were cut back, 4 bases at V and 9 bases at J, with 16 bases in the middle. The CDR3 totals 15 residues. Germline assignment: CDR1 ENHRY and CDR2 SYGVKD.

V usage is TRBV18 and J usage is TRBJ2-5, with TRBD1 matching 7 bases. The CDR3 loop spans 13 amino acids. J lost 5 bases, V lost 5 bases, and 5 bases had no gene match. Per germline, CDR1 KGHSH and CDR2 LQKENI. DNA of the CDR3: TGTGCCAGCTCAAGGGGACAGTCGGAGACCCAGTACTTC. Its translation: CASSRGQSETQYF.

The CDR3 reads CASSVAVNTDTQYF. The CDR3 coding sequence is TGTGCCAGCAGCGTAGCAGTAAACACGGATACGCAGTATTTT. V gene TRBV9 combines with J gene TRBJ2-3; D gene uncertain. CDR3 length equals 14 residues. The V gene lost 0 bases and the J gene lost 6 bases, with 11 bases spanning the gap. CDR1 and CDR2 from the germline V gene are SGDLS and YYNGEE.

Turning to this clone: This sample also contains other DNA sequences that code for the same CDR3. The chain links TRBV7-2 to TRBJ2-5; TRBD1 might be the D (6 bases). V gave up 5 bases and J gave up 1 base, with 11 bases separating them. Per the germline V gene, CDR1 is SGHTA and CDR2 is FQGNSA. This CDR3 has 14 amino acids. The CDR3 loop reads CASSLRTAQETQYF. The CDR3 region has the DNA TGTGCCAGCAGCCTGAGGACAGCCCAAGAGACCCAGTACTTC.

The CDR3 coding sequence is TGTGCCAGCTCGGGACTCGCTGTGGGTAGCACAGATACGCAGTATTTT. Encoded protein: CASSGLAVGSTDTQYF. The chain recombines TRBV18 with TRBJ2-3; weak D call: TRBD2 (6 bases). The V gene lost 6 bases and the J gene lost 0 bases, with 16 bases spanning the gap. Germline lookup yields CDR1 KGHSH and CDR2 LQKENI. There are 16 residues in the CDR3.

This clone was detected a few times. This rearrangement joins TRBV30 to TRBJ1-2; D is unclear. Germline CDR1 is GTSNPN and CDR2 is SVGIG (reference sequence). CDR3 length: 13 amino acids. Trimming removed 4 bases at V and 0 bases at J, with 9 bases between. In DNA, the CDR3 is TGTGCCTGGACTGGAGCAGCTAACTATGGCTACACCTTC. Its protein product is CAWTGAANYGYTF.

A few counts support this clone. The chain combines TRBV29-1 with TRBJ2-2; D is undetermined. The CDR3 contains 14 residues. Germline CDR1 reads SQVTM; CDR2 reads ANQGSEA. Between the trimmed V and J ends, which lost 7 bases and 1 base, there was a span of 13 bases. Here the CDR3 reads CSARTAVNTGELFF. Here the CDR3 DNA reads TGCAGCGCCAGAACCGCGGTGAACACCGGGGAGCTGTTTTTT.

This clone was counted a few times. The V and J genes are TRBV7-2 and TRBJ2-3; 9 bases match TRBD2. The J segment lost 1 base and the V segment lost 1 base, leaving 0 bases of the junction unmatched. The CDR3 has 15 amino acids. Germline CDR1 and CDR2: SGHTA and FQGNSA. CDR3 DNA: TGTGCCAGCAGCTTAGGCGGGAGGGGCACAGATACGCAGTATTTT. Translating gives CASSLGGRGTDTQYF. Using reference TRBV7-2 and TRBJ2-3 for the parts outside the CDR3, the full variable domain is GAGVSQSPSNKVTEKGKDVELRCDPISGHTALYWYRQSLGQGLEFLIYFQGNSAPDKSGLPSDRFSAERTGGSVSTLTIQRTQQEDSAVYLCASSLGGRGTDTQYFGPGTRLTVL.

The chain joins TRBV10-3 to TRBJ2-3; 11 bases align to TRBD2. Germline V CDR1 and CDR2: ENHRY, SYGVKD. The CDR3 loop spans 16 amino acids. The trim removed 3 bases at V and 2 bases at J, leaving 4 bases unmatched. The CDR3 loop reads CAISDLAGGPTDTQYF. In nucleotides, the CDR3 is TGTGCCATCAGTGACCTAGCGGGGGGCCCCACAGATACGCAGTATTTT.

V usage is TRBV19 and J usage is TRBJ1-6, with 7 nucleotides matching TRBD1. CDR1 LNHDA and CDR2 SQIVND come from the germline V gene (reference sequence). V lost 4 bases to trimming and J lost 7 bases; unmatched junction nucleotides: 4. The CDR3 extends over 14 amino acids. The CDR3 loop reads CASSTTGDNSPLHF. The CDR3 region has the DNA TGTGCCAGTAGTACCACAGGGGACAATTCACCCCTCCACTTT.

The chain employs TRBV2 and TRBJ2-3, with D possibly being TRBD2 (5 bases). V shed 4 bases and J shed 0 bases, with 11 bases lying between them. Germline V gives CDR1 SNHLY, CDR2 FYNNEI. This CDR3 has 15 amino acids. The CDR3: CASSGGGQSTDTQYF. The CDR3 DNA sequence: TGTGCCAGCAGTGGAGGCGGGCAAAGCACAGATACGCAGTATTTT.

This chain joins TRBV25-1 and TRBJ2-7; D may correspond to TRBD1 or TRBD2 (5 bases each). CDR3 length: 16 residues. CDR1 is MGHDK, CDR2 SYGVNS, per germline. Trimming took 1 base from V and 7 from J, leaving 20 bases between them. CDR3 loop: CASSESKGRRGEEQYF. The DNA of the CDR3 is TGTGCCAGCAGTGAATCAAAGGGAAGAAGGGGAGAAGAGCAGTACTTC.

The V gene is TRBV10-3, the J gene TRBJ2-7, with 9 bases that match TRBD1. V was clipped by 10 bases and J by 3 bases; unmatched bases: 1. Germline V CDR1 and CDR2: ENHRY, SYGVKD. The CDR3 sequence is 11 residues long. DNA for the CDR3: TGTGCCACGACAGGGGGCTACGAGCAGTACTTC. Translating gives CATTGGYEQYF.

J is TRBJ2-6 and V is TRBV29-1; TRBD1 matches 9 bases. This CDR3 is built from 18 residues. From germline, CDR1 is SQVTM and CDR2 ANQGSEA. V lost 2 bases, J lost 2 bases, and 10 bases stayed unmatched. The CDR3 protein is CSVEPPPGQGTGANVLTF. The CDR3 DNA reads TGCAGCGTTGAACCCCCGCCGGGACAGGGAACTGGGGCCAACGTCCTGACTTTC.

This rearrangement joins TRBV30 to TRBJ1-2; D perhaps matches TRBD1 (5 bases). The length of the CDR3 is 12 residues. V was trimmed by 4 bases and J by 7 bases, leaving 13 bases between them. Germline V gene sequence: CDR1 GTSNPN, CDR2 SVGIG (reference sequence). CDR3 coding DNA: TGTGCCTGGACCAGGGCGAGGGGTGGCTACACCTTC. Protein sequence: CAWTRARGGYTF.

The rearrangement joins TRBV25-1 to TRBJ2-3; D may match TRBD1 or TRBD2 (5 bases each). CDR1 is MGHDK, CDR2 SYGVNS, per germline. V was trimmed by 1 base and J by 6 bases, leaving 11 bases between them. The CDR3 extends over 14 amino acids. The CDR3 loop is CASSELDEGDTQYF. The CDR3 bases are TGTGCCAGCAGTGAATTGGACGAGGGGGATACGCAGTATTTT.

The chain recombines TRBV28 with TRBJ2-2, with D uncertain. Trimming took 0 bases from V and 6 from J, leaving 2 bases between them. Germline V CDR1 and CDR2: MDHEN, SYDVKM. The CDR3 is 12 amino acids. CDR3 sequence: CASSLWPGELFF. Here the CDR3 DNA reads TGTGCCAGCAGTTTATGGCCCGGGGAGCTGTTTTTT.

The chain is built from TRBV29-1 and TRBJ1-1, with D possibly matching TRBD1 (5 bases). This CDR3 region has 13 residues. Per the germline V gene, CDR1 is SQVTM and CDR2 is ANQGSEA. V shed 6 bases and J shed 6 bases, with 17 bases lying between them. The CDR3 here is CSVEGSRGPEAFF. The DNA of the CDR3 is TGCAGCGTGGAGGGGTCGCGGGGACCTGAAGCTTTCTTT.

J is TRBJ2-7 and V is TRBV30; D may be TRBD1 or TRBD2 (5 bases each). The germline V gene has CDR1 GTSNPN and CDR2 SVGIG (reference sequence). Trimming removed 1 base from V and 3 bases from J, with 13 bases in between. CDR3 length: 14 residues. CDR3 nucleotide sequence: TGTGCCTGGAGTGCAGGGACCATCATCTACGAGCAGTACTTC. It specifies CAWSAGTIIYEQYF.

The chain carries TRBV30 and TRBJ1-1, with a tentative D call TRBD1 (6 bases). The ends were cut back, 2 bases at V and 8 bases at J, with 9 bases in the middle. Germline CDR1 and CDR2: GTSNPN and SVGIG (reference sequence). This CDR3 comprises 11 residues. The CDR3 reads CAWSSDREAFF. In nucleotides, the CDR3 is TGTGCCTGGAGTTCAGACAGGGAAGCTTTCTTT. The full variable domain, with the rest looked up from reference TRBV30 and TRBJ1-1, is SQTIHQWPATLVQPVGSPLSLECTVEGTSNPNLYWYRQAAGRGLQLLFYSVGIGQISSEVPQNLSASRPQDRQFILSSKKLLLSDSGFYLCAWSSDREAFFGQGTRLTVV.

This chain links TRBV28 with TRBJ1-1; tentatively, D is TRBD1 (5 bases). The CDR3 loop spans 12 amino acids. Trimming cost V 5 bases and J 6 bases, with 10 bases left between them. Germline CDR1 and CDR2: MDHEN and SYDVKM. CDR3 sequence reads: CASSGRVPEAFF. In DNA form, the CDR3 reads TGTGCCAGCAGTGGCAGGGTCCCTGAAGCTTTCTTT.

CDR3 in DNA: TGCAGCGTTGCGGGAGTTATCACAGATACGCAGTATTTT. Residues: CSVAGVITDTQYF. This chain links TRBV29-1 with TRBJ2-3; TRBD2 is a possible D gene (6 bases). The germline V and J ends were trimmed by 4 bases and 2 bases, with 10 bases remaining between them. Germline V gene lookup returns CDR1 SQVTM and CDR2 ANQGSEA. This CDR3 region has 13 residues.

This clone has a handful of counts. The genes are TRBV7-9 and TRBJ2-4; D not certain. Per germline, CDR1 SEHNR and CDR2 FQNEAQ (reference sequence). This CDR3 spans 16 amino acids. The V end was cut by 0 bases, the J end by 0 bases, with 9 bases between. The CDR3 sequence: CASSLASPVAKNIQYF. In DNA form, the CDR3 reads TGTGCCAGCAGCTTAGCGTCCCCCGTAGCCAAAAACATTCAGTACTTC. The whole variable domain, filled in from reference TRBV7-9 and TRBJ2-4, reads DTGVSQNPRHKITKRGQNVTFRCDPISEHNRLYWYRQTLGQGPEFLTYFQNEAQLEKSRLLSDRFSAERPKGSFSTLEIQRTEQGDSAMYLCASSLASPVAKNIQYFGAGTRLSVL.

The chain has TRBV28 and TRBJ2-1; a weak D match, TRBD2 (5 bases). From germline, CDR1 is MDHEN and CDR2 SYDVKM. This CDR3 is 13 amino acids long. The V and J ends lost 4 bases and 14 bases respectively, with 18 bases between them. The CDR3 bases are TGTGCCAGCAGTTCTCTTTTACGGGCTAGCAAGTTCTTC. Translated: CASSSLLRASKFF.

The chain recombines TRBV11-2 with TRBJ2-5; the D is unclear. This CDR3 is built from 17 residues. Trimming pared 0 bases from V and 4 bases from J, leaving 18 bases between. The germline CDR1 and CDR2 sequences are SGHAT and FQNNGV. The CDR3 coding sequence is TGTGCCAGCAGCTTAGATCTGAATAGCAGATTGGGAGAGACCCAGTACTTC. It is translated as CASSLDLNSRLGETQYF. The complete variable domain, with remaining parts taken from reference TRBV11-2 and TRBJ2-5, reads EAGVAQSPRYKIIEKRQSVAFWCNPISGHATLYWYQQILGQGPKLLIQFQNNGVVDDSQLPKDRFSAERLKGVDSTLKIQPAKLEDSAVYLCASSLDLNSRLGETQYFGPGTRLLVL.